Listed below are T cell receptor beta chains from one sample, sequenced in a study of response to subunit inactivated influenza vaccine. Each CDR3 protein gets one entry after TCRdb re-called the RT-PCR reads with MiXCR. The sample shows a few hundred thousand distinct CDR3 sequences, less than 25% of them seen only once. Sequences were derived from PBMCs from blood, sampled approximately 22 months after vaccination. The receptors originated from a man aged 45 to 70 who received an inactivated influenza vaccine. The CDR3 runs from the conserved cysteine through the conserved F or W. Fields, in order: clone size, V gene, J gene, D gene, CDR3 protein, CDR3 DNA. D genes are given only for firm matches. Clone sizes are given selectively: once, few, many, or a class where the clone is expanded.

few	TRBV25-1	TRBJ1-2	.	CASSLLMNYGYTF	TGTGCCAGCTCCCTCCTTATGAACTATGGCTACACCTTC
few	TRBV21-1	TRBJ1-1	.	CASSKGPWGGAWPEAFF	TGTGCCAGCAGCAAAGGGCCCTGGGGGGGCGCGTGGCCTGAAGCTTTCTTT
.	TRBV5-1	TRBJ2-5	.	CASSLDTMQETQYF	TGCGCCAGCAGCCTAGACACCATGCAAGAGACCCAGTACTTC
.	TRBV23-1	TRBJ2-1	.	CASSLVRTTSSYNEQFF	TGCGCCAGCAGCCTGGTTCGGACTACCAGCTCCTACAATGAGCAGTTCTTC
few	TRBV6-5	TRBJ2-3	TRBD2	CASSYSIGGAGADTQYF	TGTGCCAGCAGTTACTCGATCGGGGGGGCGGGGGCAGATACGCAGTATTTT
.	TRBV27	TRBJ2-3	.	CASSLSRDADTQYF	TGTGCCAGCAGTTTATCGAGGGATGCAGATACGCAGTATTTT
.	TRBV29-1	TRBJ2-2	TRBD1	CSVEQGVGNGELFF	TGCAGCGTTGAACAGGGGGTAGGGAACGGGGAGCTGTTTTTT
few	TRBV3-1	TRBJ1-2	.	CASSQEVTGRSYGYTF	TGTGCCAGCAGCCAGGAAGTTACAGGGAGGAGCTATGGCTACACCTTC
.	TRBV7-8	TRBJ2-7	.	CASSSGQRPYEQYF	TGTGCCAGCAGCTCAGGACAGCGGCCCTACGAGCAGTACTTC
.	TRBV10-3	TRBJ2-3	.	CAISINADTQYF	TGTGCCATCAGTATCAATGCGGATACGCAGTATTTT